The source of this T cell receptor (beta chain) is a study of T cells in lung cancer brain metastases (dated by TCRdb to 2016 to 2019). Background for the entire study: Of the 20 or so patients, seventeen had a history of tobacco use, with a median of approximately 40 pack-years. Eighteen of the 20 patients received no interval therapy between primary and metastasis resection. Median interval between primary and brain metastasis specimen acquisition was less than 400 days. The study compared TCR beta CDR3 repertoires of fully resected primary non-small cell lung cancers with those of paired brain metastases. The cohort comprised some 20 patients contributing approximately 40 specimens, one primary lung lesion and one brain metastasis each. The median age of the patients at first diagnosis was under 60 years, and the group included 8 or 9 males and 11 females. An average DNA integrity number of roughly 4 was found in both primary and metastatic specimens, and no significant difference was detected between sites. Summary of the overall study and its limitations: Brain metastases had significantly fewer unique productive clones than paired primaries (median around 1,500 versus 5,000). Most clones were specific to a single lesion, and paired lesions overlapped only to a limited degree (mean Morisita index roughly 0.21). A significantly larger repertoire fraction was made up by the ten most abundant clones in brain metastases than in primaries, which was suggestive of clonal expansion. DNA fragmentation in the FFPE samples may have prevented recovery of the complete infiltrating T cell repertoire. Effects of preoperative corticosteroids on T cell infiltration in brain metastases could not be controlled.

CDR1 and CDR2 were assigned from the germline V gene as SGHDT and YYEEEE. Measured from the cysteine to the phenylalanine, the CDR3 is 14 residues long. The CDR3 DNA has 42 bases and is translated from base 1. A distance of 8 bases separates the germline ends of V and J, which lose 2 bases and 0 bases respectively. Patients underwent resection for synchronous oligometastatic disease or delayed recurrence of a solitary brain metastasis. To avoid including cancers other than NSCLC, any patient with a history of multiple malignancies was excluded. Using marked H&E slides as a guide, tumor areas were macrodissected from a few unstained about 10 um sections that had been deparaffinized. All specimens were formalin-fixed and paraffin-embedded (FFPE). The AllPrep DNA/RNA FFPE Kit was used for extraction of genomic DNA. In the case of this clone: Its antigen has not been determined. Base qualities were left out, and no much larger clone turns up one base away.

Between about 2.24 and 5 ug genomic DNA was input per sample, and equal DNA input was given to paired samples. TCR beta libraries were constructed with the immunoSEQ hsTCRbeta Kit, which uses multiplexed V and J gene primers in two PCR steps. Pooled libraries with positive and negative controls were sequenced on an Illumina MiSeq using a 100-cycle paired-end protocol. The study's own analysis went as follows. Raw data were processed by the immunoSEQ vendor into normalized, annotated TCR beta repertoire reports. Richness was defined as unique clones by nucleotide sequence, with iChao1 and Efron-Thisted estimators extrapolating total richness. To characterize and compare the paired lesions, the analysis used Pielou's evenness, Simpson's index, the proportional abundance of the top-ten clones, and the Morisita overlap index. TCRdb holds this immuneACCESS table with in-frame rearrangements only. Some clones are missing; in checked studies, unresolved V genes explain under half, and the rest has no known cause. V, J and clone size are taken as reported in that table, and D and trimming were inferred from the DNA itself. For this sample there are fewer than 5,500 clones; roughly 90% appear just once. Approximately 5.8% of the sample goes to the ten largest clones.

Sequencing used tumor tissue from the primary lung tumor. The cell subset or site label, read with the paper, signifies: primary lung cancer lesion. The chain links TRBV5-6 with TRBJ1-2; no D gene call is confident. The sequence was collected from a woman in her forties or fifties with non-small cell lung cancer. The CDR3 in this case is CASSFWESNYGYTF. Here is the DNA: TGTGCCAGCAGCTTCTGGGAATCTAACTATGGCTACACCTTC.